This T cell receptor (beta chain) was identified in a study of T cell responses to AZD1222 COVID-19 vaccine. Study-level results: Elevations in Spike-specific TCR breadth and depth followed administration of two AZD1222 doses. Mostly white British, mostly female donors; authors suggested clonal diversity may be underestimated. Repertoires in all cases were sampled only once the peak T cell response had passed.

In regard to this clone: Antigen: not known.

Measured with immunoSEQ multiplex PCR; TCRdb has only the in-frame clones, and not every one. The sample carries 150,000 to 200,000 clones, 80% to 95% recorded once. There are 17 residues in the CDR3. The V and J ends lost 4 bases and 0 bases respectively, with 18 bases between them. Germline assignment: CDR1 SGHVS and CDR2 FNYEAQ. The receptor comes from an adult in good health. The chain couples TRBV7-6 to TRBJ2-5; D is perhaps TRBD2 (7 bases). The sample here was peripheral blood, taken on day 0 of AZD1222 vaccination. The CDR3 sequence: CASSWAGGGANQETQYF. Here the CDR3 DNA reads TGTGCCAGCAGCTGGGCCGGAGGGGGGGCCAACCAAGAGACCCAGTACTTC.